Below are 20 T cell receptor beta chains sequenced from a single sample in a study of naive CD8 T cells in extremely preterm neonates. TCRdb's copy holds only in-frame clones and misses some; the assay was immunoSEQ multiplex PCR. This table holds 5,000 to 6,500 clones, 95% to 98% found once. The sample taken for sequencing was naive CD8+ T cells from blood. These receptors all stem from a human donor in good health.

This chain uses TRBV5-8 with TRBJ1-1, with D possibly matching TRBD1 (5 bases). Trimming took off 0 bases at V and 0 bases at J, with 9 bases between the two ends. The CDR3 covers 15 residues. Germline CDR1 is SGHTS and CDR2 is YDEGEE. The CDR3 spells CASSLAAGMNTEAFF. CDR3 coding DNA: TGTGCCAGCAGCTTGGCCGCAGGGATGAACACTGAAGCTTTCTTT.

The CDR3 DNA sequence: TGTGCCAGCCGAGGGAGTTACAATGAGCAGTTCTTC. Its protein is CASRGSYNEQFF. V usage is TRBV2 and J usage is TRBJ2-1; perhaps TRBD2 as D (5 bases). The CDR3 runs 12 residues. Germline assignment: CDR1 SNHLY and CDR2 FYNNEI. Trimming cost V 8 bases and J 4 bases, with 9 bases left between them.

This sequence joins TRBV9 and TRBJ2-1; weak D call: TRBD2 (5 bases). Trimming shortened V by 4 bases and J by 3 bases, and 17 bases separated the two germline ends. CDR1 is SGDLS, CDR2 YYNGEE, per germline. This CDR3 is 16 amino acids long. The CDR3 region is CASSPPSGESYNEQFF. CDR3 in DNA: TGTGCCAGCAGCCCCCCCTCCGGGGAAAGCTACAATGAGCAGTTCTTC.

The chain recombines TRBV27 with TRBJ2-3, with 7 nucleotides matching TRBD1. V shed 5 bases and J 1 base; nucleotides not matched to a gene: 6. Germline V gene lookup returns CDR1 MNHEY and CDR2 SMNVEV (reference sequence). The CDR3 totals 15 residues. Here the CDR3 reads CASSPDRDGTDTQYF. The CDR3 DNA follows: TGTGCCAGCAGTCCCGACAGGGATGGCACAGATACGCAGTATTTT.

The genes are TRBV9 and TRBJ2-1, with a tentative D call TRBD2 (6 bases). V was clipped by 4 bases and J by 10 bases, with 24 bases between them. CDR3 length: 16 amino acids. From germline, CDR1 is SGDLS and CDR2 YYNGEE. In DNA form, the CDR3 reads TGTGCCAGCAGCCCCGTACCGGGACTGCGGAATGTGGAGCAGTTCTTC. This codes for CASSPVPGLRNVEQFF.

This sequence joins TRBV5-1 and TRBJ2-7, with D possibly matching TRBD1 (6 bases). This CDR3 has 13 residues. Per the germline V gene, CDR1 is SGHRS and CDR2 is YFSETQ. V was pared by 4 bases and J by 2 bases, with 10 bases between. DNA for the CDR3: TGCGCCAGCAGCCCCGGACAGACCTACGAGCAGTACTTC. Its protein product is CASSPGQTYEQYF.

This clone was observed a single time. This chain links TRBV7-2 with TRBJ2-2; D might be TRBD1 (5 bases). This CDR3 contains 16 residues. Trimming left V 1 base short and J 5 bases short, with 14 bases between. In germline, CDR1 is SGHTA, CDR2 FQGNSA. CDR3 region: CASSLDPGAPTGELFF. The CDR3, as DNA: TGTGCCAGCAGCTTAGACCCTGGGGCTCCTACCGGGGAGCTGTTTTTT. The whole variable domain, remainder taken from reference TRBV7-2 and TRBJ2-2, is GAGVSQSPSNKVTEKGKDVELRCDPISGHTALYWYRQSLGQGLEFLIYFQGNSAPDKSGLPSDRFSAERTGGSVSTLTIQRTQQEDSAVYLCASSLDPGAPTGELFFGEGSRLTVL.

The J gene is TRBJ1-2, the V gene TRBV9; 9 bases match TRBD1. The CDR3 is 15 amino acids. Per germline, CDR1 SGDLS and CDR2 YYNGEE. Trimming cost V 0 bases and J 6 bases; bases outside gene matches: 6. CDR3 loop: CASSVDTGGANGYTF. In nucleotides, the CDR3 is TGTGCCAGCAGCGTAGATACAGGGGGCGCGAATGGCTACACCTTC.

The genes are TRBV27 and TRBJ1-4; D is perhaps TRBD1 (6 bases). CDR3 size: 16 residues. CDR1 and CDR2 (germline): MNHEY, SMNVEV (reference sequence). V lost 5 bases and J 0 bases, leaving 13 bases between the germline ends. CDR3 in amino acids: CASSSTGTATNEKLFF. CDR3 DNA sequence: TGTGCCAGCAGTAGTACAGGGACCGCAACTAATGAAAAACTGTTTTTT. Full variable domain (missing parts from reference TRBV27 and TRBJ1-4): EAQVTQNPRYLITVTGKKLTVTCSQNMNHEYMSWYRQDPGLGLRQIYYSMNVEVTDKGDVPEGYKVSRKEKRNFPLILESPSPNQTSLYFCASSSTGTATNEKLFFGSGTQLSVL.

This chain joins TRBV27 and TRBJ1-1; 9 bases are shared with TRBD1. V shed 4 bases, J shed 7 bases, and the junction held 4 bases outside the gene matches. CDR1 MNHEY and CDR2 SMNVEV come from the germline V gene (reference sequence). CDR3 length equals 13 residues. As DNA, the CDR3 is TGTGCCAGCAGTTCAGCGACAGGGGGTGAAGCTTTCTTT. This gives the protein CASSSATGGEAFF.

CDR3 protein: CASSPAGGGSGQYF. In nucleotides, the CDR3 is TGTGCCAGCAGTCCAGCGGGAGGGGGTAGTGGGCAGTACTTC. The chain has TRBV6-5 and TRBJ2-7; 10 positions match TRBD2. Trimming at V came to 5 bases and at J to 9 bases, leaving 10 bases not matched to a gene. The CDR3 spans 14 residues. Germline V gives CDR1 MNHEY, CDR2 SVGAGI.

The J gene is TRBJ2-1, the V gene TRBV9; D remains ambiguous. From germline, CDR1 is SGDLS and CDR2 YYNGEE. The CDR3 loop spans 15 amino acids. Trimming shortened V by 0 bases and J by 0 bases, and 7 bases separated the two germline ends. CDR3 protein: CASSVDQNSYNEQFF. The CDR3 region has the DNA TGTGCCAGCAGCGTAGATCAGAACTCCTACAATGAGCAGTTCTTC.

The chain combines TRBV28 with TRBJ2-5; TRBD2 matches 9 bases. Gene TRBJ2-7 matches the end of the DNA better, so the J call may be wrong. CDR1 and CDR2 from the germline V gene are MDHEN and SYDVKM. This CDR3 spans 14 amino acids. This chain's CDR3 is CASSRQLAGHEQYF. The CDR3 nucleotides read TGTGCCAGCAGCCGCCAACTAGCGGGCCACGAGCAGTACTTC.

The rearrangement joins TRBV6-6 to TRBJ1-5; D is possibly TRBD1 (6 bases). This CDR3 comprises 12 residues. The ends were cut back, 7 bases at V and 4 bases at J, with 8 bases in the middle. CDR1 and CDR2 (germline): MNHNY, SVGAGI (reference sequence). CDR3 DNA sequence: TGTGCCAGCAACCAGGGGAATCAGCCCCAGCATTTT. Residues: CASNQGNQPQHF.

As regards this clone: Its ends do not fully match the called genes, so a read error is possible. Other DNA variants within this sample encode the same CDR3. The chain has TRBV9 and TRBJ2-5; D perhaps matches TRBD1 (8 bases). Germline V gene data show CDR1 as SGDLS and CDR2 as YYNGEE. The CDR3 totals 14 residues. The chain's CDR3 is CASSAQGARETQYF. Here the CDR3 DNA reads TGTGCCAGCAGCGCTCAGGGGGCGCGGGAGACTCAGTACTTC.

V is TRBV6-5 and J is TRBJ1-2; TRBD1 aligns across 7 bases. Germline lookup yields CDR1 MNHEY and CDR2 SVGAGI. This CDR3 is built from 14 residues. The junction had 5 bases not matched to a gene; V was cut back by 3 bases and J by 4 bases. This CDR3 reads CASSYGGTVYGYTF. For the CDR3, the DNA is TGTGCCAGCAGTTATGGGGGGACAGTCTATGGCTACACCTTC.

The CDR3 DNA reads as TGTGCCAGCAGCTTAAGGGACAGGGGGGGCGAGCAGTACTTC. It translates to CASSLRDRGGEQYF. This chain connects TRBV5-4 to TRBJ2-7; 11 bases are a match to TRBD1. V lost 2 bases to trimming and J lost 6 bases; unmatched junction nucleotides: 4. CDR1 and CDR2 (germline): SGHNT, YYREEE (reference sequence). The CDR3 consists of 14 residues. The full variable domain, completed using reference TRBV5-4 and TRBJ2-7, is ETGVTQSPTHLIKTRGQQVTLRCSSQSGHNTVSWYQQALGQGPQFIFQYYREEENGRGNFPPRFSGLQFPNYSSELNVNALELDDSALYLCASSLRDRGGEQYFGPGTRLTVT.

V is TRBV9 and J is TRBJ2-2; TRBD2 matches 13 bases. This CDR3 has 16 residues. The germline V gene encodes CDR1 SGDLS and CDR2 YYNGEE. V was clipped by 3 bases and J by 3 bases; unmatched bases: 2. CDR3: CASSGLAGGDTGELFF. The CDR3 DNA reads as TGTGCCAGCAGCGGACTAGCGGGAGGAGACACCGGGGAGCTGTTTTTT.

The V gene is TRBV9, the J gene TRBJ2-6, with unresolved D. The V gene's germline CDR1 is SGDLS and CDR2 YYNGEE. The CDR3 contains 13 residues. Trimming removed 4 bases at V and 4 bases at J, with 6 bases between. The DNA of the CDR3 is TGTGCCAGCAGCCCCGCGGGGGCCAACGTCCTGACTTTC. As protein: CASSPAGANVLTF.

V and J are TRBV6-4 and TRBJ2-6; the D is unclear. Germline CDR1 is MRHNA and CDR2 is SNTAGT. This CDR3 has 15 residues. V was shortened by 2 bases and J by 0 bases, with 5 bases between the two germline ends. CDR3 sequence: CASSDSHSGANVLTF. In nucleotides, the CDR3 is TGTGCCAGCAGTGACAGCCACTCTGGGGCCAACGTCCTGACTTTC.